This T cell receptor (beta chain) was sequenced in a study of blood T cell repertoires in COVID-19. The table came from immunoSEQ multiplex PCR; TCRdb's copy has only in-frame clones and leaves some out. The sample lists fewer than 300,000 clones, around 90% seen once, with less than 5% in the top ten. Germline assignment: CDR1 SGHTA and CDR2 FQGNSA. This CDR3 has 13 residues. V lost 4 bases to trimming and J lost 4 bases, with 8 bases between them. This TCR came from a man in his 60s who had recovered from COVID-19. This chain joins TRBV7-2 and TRBJ1-5, with a tentative D call TRBD1 (5 bases). The material sequenced was peripheral blood. The CDR3, as DNA: TGTGCCAGCAGCTCCGGGGGTAATCAGCCCCAGCATTTT. Translated: CASSSGGNQPQHF. Filled out from reference TRBV7-2 and TRBJ1-5, the complete variable domain reads GAGVSQSPSNKVTEKGKDVELRCDPISGHTALYWYRQSLGQGLEFLIYFQGNSAPDKSGLPSDRFSAERTGGSVSTLTIQRTQQEDSAVYLCASSSGGNQPQHFGDGTRLSIL.